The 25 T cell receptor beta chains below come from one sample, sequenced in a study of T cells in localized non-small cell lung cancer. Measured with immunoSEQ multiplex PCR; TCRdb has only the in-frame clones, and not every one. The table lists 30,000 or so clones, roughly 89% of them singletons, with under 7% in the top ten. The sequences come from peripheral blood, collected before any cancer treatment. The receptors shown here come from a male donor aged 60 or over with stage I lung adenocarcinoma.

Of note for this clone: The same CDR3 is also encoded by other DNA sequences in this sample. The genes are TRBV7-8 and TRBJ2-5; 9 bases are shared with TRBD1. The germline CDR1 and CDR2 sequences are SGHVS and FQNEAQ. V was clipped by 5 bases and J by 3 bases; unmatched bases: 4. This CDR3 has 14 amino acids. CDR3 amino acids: CASSPGQGEETQYF. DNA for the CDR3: TGTGCCAGCAGCCCGGGACAGGGTGAAGAGACCCAGTACTTC.

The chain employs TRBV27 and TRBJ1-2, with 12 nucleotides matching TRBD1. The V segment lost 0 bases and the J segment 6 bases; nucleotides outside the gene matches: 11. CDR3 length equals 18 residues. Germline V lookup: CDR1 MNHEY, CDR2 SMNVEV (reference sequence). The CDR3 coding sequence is TGTGCCAGCAGTTTATCGATGGGACAGGGGGCGGGAAAGGATGGCTACACCTTC. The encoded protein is CASSLSMGQGAGKDGYTF.

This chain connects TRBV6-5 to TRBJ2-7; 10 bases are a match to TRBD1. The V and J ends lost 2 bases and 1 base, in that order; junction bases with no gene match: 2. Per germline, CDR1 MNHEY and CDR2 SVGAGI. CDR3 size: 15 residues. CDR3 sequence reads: CASSYRQGASYEQYF. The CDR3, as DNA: TGTGCCAGCAGTTACAGACAGGGGGCTTCCTACGAGCAGTACTTC.

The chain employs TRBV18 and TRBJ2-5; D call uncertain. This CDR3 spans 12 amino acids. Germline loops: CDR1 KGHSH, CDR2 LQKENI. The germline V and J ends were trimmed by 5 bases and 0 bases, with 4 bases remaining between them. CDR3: CASSKYQETQYF. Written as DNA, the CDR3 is TGTGCCAGCTCAAAGTACCAAGAGACCCAGTACTTC.

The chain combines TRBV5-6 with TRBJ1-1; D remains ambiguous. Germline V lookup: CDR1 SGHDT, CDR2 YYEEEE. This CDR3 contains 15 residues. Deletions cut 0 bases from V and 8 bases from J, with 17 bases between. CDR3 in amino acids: CASSLAATHRAEAFF. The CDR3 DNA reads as TGTGCCAGCAGCTTGGCCGCGACTCACCGAGCCGAAGCTTTCTTT.

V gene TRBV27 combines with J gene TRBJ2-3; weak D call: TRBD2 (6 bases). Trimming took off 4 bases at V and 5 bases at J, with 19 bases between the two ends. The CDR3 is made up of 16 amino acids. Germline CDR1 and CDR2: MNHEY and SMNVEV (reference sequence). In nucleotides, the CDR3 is TGTGCCAGCAGTTCCTGGTTGGGGGACTCAGGAGATACGCAGTATTTT. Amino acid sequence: CASSSWLGDSGDTQYF.

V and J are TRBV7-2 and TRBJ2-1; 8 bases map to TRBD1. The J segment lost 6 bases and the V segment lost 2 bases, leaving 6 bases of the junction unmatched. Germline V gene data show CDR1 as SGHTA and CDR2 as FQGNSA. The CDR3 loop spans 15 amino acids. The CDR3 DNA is TGTGCCAGCAGCTTACAGGGGGCGCTTGTCAATGAGCAGTTCTTC. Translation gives CASSLQGALVNEQFF. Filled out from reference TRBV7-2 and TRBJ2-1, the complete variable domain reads GAGVSQSPSNKVTEKGKDVELRCDPISGHTALYWYRQSLGQGLEFLIYFQGNSAPDKSGLPSDRFSAERTGGSVSTLTIQRTQQEDSAVYLCASSLQGALVNEQFFGPGTRLTVL.

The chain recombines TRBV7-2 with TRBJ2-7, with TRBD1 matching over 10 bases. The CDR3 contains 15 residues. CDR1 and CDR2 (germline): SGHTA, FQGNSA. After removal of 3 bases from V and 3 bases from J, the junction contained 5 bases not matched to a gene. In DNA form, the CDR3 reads TGTGCCAGCAGCTTTACGGGACAGGGGCGCTACGAGCAGTACTTC. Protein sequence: CASSFTGQGRYEQYF.

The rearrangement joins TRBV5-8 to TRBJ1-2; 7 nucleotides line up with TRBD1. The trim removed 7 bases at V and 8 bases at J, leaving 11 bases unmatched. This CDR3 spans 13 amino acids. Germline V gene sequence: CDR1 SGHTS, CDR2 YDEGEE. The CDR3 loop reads CASGLTGTWGYTF. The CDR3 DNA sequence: TGTGCCAGCGGGTTGACAGGGACGTGGGGCTACACCTTC.

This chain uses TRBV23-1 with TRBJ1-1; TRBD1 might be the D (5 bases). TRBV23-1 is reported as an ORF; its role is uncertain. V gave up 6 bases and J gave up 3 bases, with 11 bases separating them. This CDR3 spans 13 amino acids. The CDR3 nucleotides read TGCGCCAGCAGGCCCGGGGGGGACACTGAAGCTTTCTTT. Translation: CASRPGGDTEAFF.

The chain's CDR3 is CASRKSGTRATGELFF. CDR3 DNA sequence: TGTGCCAGCAGAAAATCCGGGACTAGAGCCACCGGGGAGCTGTTTTTT. This sequence joins TRBV11-2 and TRBJ2-2, with 8 nucleotides matching TRBD2. The junction had 10 bases not matched to a gene; V was cut back by 6 bases and J by 4 bases. The CDR3 length is 16 residues. In germline, CDR1 is SGHAT, CDR2 FQNNGV.

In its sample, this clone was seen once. CDR3 residues: CASSPRRDTQYF. CDR3 nucleotide sequence: TGTGCCAGCAGCCCCCGCAGGGATACGCAGTATTTT. The rearrangement links TRBV5-8 to TRBJ2-3; unclear D gene. Germline CDR1 and CDR2: SGHTS and YDEGEE. V was pared by 4 bases and J by 6 bases, with 9 bases between. The CDR3 runs to 12 residues.

CDR3 amino acids: CASSEWGTGGYGYTF. In DNA form, the CDR3 reads TGTGCCAGCAGTGAATGGGGGACAGGGGGCTATGGCTACACCTTC. The chain is built from TRBV6-1 and TRBJ1-2, with 11 nucleotides matching TRBD1. After removal of 2 bases from V and 4 bases from J, the junction contained 3 bases not matched to a gene. Germline values: CDR1 MNHNS, CDR2 SASEGT. This CDR3 has 15 amino acids.

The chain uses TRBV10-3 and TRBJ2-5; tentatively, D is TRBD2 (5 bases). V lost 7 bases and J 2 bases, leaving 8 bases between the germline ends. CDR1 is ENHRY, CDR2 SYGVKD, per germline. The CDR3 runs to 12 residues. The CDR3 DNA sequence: TGTGCCATCACGAGCGGTCAAGAGACCCAGTACTTC. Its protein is CAITSGQETQYF.

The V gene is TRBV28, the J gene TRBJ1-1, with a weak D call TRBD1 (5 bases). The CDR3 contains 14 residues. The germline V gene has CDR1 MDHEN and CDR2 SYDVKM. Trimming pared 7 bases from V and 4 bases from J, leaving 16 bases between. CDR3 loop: CASTIETRGTEAFF. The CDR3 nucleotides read TGTGCCAGCACCATTGAAACTAGGGGCACTGAAGCTTTCTTT.

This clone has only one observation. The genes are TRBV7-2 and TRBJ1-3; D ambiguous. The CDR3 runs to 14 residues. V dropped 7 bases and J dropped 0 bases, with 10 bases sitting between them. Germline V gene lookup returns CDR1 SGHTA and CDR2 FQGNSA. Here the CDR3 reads CASNQILSGNTIYF. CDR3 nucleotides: TGTGCCAGCAACCAGATCCTCTCTGGAAACACCATATATTTT.

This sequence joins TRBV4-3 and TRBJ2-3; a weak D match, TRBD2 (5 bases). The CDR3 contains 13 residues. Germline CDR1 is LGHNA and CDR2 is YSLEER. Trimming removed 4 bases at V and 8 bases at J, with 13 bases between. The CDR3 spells CASSRGIRATQYF. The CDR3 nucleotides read TGCGCCAGCAGCCGAGGGATAAGGGCTACGCAGTATTTT.

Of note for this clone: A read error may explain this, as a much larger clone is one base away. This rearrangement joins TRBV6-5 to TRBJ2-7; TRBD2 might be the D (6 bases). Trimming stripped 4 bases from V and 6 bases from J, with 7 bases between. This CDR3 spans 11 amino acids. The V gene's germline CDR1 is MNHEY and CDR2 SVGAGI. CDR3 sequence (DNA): TGTGCCAGCAGTTTCGGGGGCGAGCAGTACTTC. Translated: CASSFGGEQYF.

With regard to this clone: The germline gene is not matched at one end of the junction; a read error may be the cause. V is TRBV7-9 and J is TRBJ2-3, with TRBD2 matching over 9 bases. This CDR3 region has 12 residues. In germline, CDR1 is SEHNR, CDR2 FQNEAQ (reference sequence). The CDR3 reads CASSQHLAGHHF. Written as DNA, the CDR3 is TGTGCCAGCAGCCAGCATCTAGCGGGGCATCATTTT. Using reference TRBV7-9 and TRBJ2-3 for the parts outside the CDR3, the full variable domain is DTGVSQNPRHKITKRGQNVTFRCDPISEHNRLYWYRQTLGQGPEFLTYFQNEAQLEKSRLLSDRFSAERPKGSFSTLEIQRTEQGDSAMYLCASSQHLAGHHFGPGTRLTVL.

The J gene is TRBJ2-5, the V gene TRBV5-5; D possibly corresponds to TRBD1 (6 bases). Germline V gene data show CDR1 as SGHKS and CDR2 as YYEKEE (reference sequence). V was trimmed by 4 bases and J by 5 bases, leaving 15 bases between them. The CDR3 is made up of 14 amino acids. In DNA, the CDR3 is TGTGCCAGCAGCCAACAGGGTGGGTGGGAGACCCAGTACTTC. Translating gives CASSQQGGWETQYF.

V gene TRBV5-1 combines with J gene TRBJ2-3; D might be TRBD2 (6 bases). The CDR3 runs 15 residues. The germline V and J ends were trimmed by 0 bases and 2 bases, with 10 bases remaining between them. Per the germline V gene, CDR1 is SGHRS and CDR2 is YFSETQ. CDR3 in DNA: TGCGCCAGCAGCTTGGCGGGAGAATTCACAGATACGCAGTATTTT. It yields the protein CASSLAGEFTDTQYF.

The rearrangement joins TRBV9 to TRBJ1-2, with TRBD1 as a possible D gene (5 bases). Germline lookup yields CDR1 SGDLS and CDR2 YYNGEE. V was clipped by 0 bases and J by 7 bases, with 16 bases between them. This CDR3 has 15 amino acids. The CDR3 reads CASSVEQGFFSGYTF. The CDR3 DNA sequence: TGTGCCAGCAGCGTAGAGCAGGGATTCTTCTCTGGCTACACCTTC.

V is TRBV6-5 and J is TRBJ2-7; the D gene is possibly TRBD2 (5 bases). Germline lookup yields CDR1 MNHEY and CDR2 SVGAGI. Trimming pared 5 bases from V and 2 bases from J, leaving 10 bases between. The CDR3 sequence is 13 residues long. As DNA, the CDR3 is TGTGCCAGCAGTAACCGGGAAGCCTACGAGCAGTACTTC. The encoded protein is CASSNREAYEQYF.

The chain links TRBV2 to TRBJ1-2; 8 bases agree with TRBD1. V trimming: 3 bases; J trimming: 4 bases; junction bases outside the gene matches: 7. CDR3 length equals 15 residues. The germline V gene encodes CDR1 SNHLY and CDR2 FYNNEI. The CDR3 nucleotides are TGTGCCAGCAGTGAGGTGGGACAGGTGCTCTATGGCTACACCTTC. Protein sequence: CASSEVGQVLYGYTF. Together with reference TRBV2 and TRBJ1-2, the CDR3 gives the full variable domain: EPEVTQTPSHQVTQMGQEVILRCVPISNHLYFYWYRQILGQKVEFLVSFYNNEISEKSEIFDDQFSVERPDGSNFTLKIRSTKLEDSAMYFCASSEVGQVLYGYTFGSGTRLTVV.

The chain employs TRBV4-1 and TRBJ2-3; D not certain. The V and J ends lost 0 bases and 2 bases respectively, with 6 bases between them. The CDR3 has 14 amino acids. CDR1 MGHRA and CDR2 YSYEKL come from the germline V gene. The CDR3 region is CASSQDRDTDTQYF. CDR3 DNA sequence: TGCGCCAGCAGCCAAGATAGGGACACAGATACGCAGTATTTT.